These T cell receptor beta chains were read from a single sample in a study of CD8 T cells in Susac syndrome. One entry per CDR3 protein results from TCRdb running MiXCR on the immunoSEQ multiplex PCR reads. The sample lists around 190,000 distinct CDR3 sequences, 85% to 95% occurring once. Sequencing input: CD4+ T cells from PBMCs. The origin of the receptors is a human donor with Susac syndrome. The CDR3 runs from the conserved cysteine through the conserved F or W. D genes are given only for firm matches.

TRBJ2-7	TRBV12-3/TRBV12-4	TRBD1	TGTGCCAGCAGTCCTGGGGCAGGGGGCTCCTACGAGCAGTACTTC	CASSPGAGGSYEQYF
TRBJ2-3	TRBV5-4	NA	TGTGCCAGCAGCTTAAGTCTAGCGCCGGGAGATACGCAGTATTTT	CASSLSLAPGDTQYF
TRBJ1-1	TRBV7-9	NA	TGTGCCAGCAGCTACCGTAAGGGGTTAATGAACACTGAAGCTTTCTTT	CASSYRKGLMNTEAFF
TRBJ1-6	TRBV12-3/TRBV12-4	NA	TGTGCCAGCAGTTTACGGGGGGGCTCGAGCAATTCACCCCTCCACTTT	CASSLRGGSSNSPLHF
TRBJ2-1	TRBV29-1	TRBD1	TGCAGCGTAGGTACCCCCCCCAGGGGGAGCTCCTACAATGAGCAGTTCTTC	CSVGTPPRGSSYNEQFF
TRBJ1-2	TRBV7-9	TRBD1	TGTGCCAGCAGCTTCGGACAGGCGACTTATGGCTACACCTTC	CASSFGQATYGYTF
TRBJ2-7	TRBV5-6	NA	TGTGCCAGCGGCCGGGGGTCCTACGAGCAGTACTTC	CASGRGSYEQYF
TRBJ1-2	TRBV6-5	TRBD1	TGTGCCAGCAGTTACGGGAGGAGGACAGGGAAAGGCTACACCTTC	CASSYGRRTGKGYTF
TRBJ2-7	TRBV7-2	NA	TGTGCCAGCAGCTTAGCGCGTGGTTCAGGCGAGCAGTACTTC	CASSLARGSGEQYF
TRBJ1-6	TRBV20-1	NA	TGCAGTGCTAGGCCCGGACAGCTCTATAATTCACCCCTCCACTTT	CSARPGQLYNSPLHF
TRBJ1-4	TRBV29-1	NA	TGCAGCGTTGTACAGACCAGTGAAAAACTGTTTTTT	CSVVQTSEKLFF
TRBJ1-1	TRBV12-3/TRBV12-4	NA	TGTGCCAGCAGTTTAGCAGCGGGAGGAGATGAAGCTTTCTTT	CASSLAAGGDEAFF
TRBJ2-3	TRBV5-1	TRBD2	TGCGCCAGCAGCCCCGGACTAGTCGGGGGGGATACGCAGTATTTT	CASSPGLVGGDTQYF
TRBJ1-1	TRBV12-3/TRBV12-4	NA	TGTGCCAGCAGTTTAGACCCGGCGGGGAACACTGAAGCTTTCTTT	CASSLDPAGNTEAFF
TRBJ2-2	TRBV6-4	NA	TGTGCCAGCAGTCCCCAGACCTTCACCGGGGAGCTGTTTTTT	CASSPQTFTGELFF
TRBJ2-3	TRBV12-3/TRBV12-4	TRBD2	TGTGCCAGCAGGCCGACTAGCGGGGGCACAGATACGCAGTATTTT	CASRPTSGGTDTQYF